Sequencing of this TCR beta chain was carried out in a study of molecular identifiers for immune sequencing clone quantification. Naive CD8 T cells underwent sorting with the CD8+CD4-CCR7+CD45RA+ definition. The CDR3 runs 15 residues. The V gene lost 0 bases and the J gene lost 2 bases, with 9 bases spanning the gap. Germline V gives CDR1 SGHRS, CDR2 YFSETQ. There are many counts of this clonotype. The target antigen is unknown. From the PCR reads, TCRdb called clonotypes with MiXCR, one entry per CDR3 protein. The repertoire includes more than 450,000 distinct CDR3 sequences, around 23% of them detected once, and roughly 0.77% sits in the top ten. Points from the study as a whole: The study found clones above 20 RNA copies held over 99% of effector molecules and under 1% in naive cells.

The rearrangement uses TRBV5-1 and TRBJ1-5; D possibly corresponds to TRBD1 (5 bases). The sequenced sample consisted of naive CD8+ T cells from blood, with Jurkat cell RNA spiked in. The subset: FACS-sorted CD8+CD4-CCR7+CD45RA+ naive T cells. The clonotype originates from a human donor in good health. Some libraries in this study had Jurkat cell RNA spiked in. The CDR3, as DNA: TGCGCCAGCAGCTTGGAGGGGCAGGGCAATCAGCCCCAGCATTTT. This encodes CASSLEGQGNQPQHF.